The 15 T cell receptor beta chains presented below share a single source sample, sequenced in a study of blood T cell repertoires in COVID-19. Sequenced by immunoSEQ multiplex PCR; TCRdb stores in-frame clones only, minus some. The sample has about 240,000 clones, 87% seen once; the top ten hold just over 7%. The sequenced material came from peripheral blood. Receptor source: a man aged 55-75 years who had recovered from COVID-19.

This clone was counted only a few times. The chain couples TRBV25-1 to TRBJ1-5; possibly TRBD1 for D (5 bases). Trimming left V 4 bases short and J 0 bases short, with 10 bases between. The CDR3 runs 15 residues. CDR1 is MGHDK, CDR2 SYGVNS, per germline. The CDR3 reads CASSGREFSNQPQHF. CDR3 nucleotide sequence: TGTGCCAGCAGTGGCAGGGAATTTAGCAATCAGCCCCAGCATTTT.

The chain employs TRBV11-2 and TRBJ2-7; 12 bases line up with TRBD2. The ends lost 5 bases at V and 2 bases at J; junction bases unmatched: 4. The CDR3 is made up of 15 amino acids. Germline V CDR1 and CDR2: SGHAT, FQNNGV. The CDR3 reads CASSQTSGGAYEQYF. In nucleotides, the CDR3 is TGTGCCAGCAGCCAGACTAGCGGGGGCGCCTACGAGCAGTACTTC.

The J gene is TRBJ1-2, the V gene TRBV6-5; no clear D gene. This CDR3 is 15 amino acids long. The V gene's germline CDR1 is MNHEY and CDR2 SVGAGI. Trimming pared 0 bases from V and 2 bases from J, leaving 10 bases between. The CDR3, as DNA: TGTGCCAGCAGTTACTCCCCGGGATCAAACTATGGCTACACCTTC. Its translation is CASSYSPGSNYGYTF.

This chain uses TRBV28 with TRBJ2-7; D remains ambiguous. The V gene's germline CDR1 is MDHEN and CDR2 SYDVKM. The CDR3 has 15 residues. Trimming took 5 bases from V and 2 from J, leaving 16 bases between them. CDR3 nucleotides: TGTGCCAGCAGTAGCAGCGCCACTCAAACCTACGAGCAGTACTTC. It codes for CASSSSATQTYEQYF. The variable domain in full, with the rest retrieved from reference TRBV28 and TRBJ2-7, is DVKVTQSSRYLVKRTGEKVFLECVQDMDHENMFWYRQDPGLGLRLIYFSYDVKMKEKGDIPEGYSVSREKKERFSLILESASTNQTSMYLCASSSSATQTYEQYFGPGTRLTVT.

CDR3 sequence: CASSSLDRAYEQYF. In nucleotides, the CDR3 is TGTGCCAGCAGCTCTTTAGACAGGGCCTACGAGCAGTACTTC. V gene TRBV5-4 combines with J gene TRBJ2-7; 7 nucleotides match TRBD1. Trimming took 3 bases from V and 2 from J; bases not matched to a gene: 5. Per germline, CDR1 SGHNT and CDR2 YYREEE (reference sequence). The CDR3 consists of 14 residues.

CDR3 bases: TGCGCCAGCAGCCCTACAGGGTTGAACACCGGGGAGCTGTTTTTT. Translation: CASSPTGLNTGELFF. V gene TRBV5-1 combines with J gene TRBJ2-2; tentatively, D is TRBD1 (6 bases). The CDR3 has 15 residues. Per germline, CDR1 SGHRS and CDR2 YFSETQ. V lost 4 bases to trimming and J lost 1 base, with 11 bases between them.

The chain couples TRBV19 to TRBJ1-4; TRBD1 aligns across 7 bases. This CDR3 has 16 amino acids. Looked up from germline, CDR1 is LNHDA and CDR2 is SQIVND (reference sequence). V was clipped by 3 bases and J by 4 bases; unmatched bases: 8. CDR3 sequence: CASSILHRGGNEKLFF. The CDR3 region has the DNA TGTGCCAGTAGTATCCTTCACAGGGGCGGTAATGAAAAACTGTTTTTT.

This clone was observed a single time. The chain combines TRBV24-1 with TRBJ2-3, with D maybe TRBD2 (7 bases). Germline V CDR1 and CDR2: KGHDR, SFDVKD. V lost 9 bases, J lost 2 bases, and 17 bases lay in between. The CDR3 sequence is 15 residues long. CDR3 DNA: TGTGCCACCGGGACATCAGGGAGGGACACAGATACGCAGTATTTT. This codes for CATGTSGRDTDTQYF.

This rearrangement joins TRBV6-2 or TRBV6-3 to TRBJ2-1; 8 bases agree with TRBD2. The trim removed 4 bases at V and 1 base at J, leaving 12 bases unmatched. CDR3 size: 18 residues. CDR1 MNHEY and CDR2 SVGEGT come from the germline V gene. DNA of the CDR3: TGTGCCAGCAGTTCCCACGAGGTGCGCGGGGGGTCCTACAATGAGCAGTTCTTC. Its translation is CASSSHEVRGGSYNEQFF.

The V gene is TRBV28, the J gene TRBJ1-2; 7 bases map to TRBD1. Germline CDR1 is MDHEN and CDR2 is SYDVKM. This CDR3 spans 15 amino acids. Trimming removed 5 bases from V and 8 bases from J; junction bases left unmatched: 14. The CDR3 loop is CASSQSGQALGGYTF. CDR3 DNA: TGTGCCAGCAGTCAAAGTGGACAGGCTCTGGGGGGCTACACCTTC.

CDR3 loop: CASSSSDITGTGVNYGYTF. CDR3 DNA: TGTGCCAGCAGCTCCTCCGATATAACCGGGACAGGGGTTAACTATGGCTACACCTTC. The chain couples TRBV7-6 to TRBJ1-2; 10 bases align to TRBD1. The CDR3 has 19 amino acids. Germline CDR1 and CDR2: SGHVS and FNYEAQ. After removal of 4 bases from V and 1 base from J, the junction contained 15 bases not matched to a gene.

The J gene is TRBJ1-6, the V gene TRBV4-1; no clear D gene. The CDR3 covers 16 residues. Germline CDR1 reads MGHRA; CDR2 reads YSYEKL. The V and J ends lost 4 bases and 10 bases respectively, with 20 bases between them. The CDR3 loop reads CASSRILAGIWSPLHF. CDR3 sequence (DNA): TGCGCCAGCAGCCGCATCCTGGCGGGTATATGGTCACCCCTCCACTTT.

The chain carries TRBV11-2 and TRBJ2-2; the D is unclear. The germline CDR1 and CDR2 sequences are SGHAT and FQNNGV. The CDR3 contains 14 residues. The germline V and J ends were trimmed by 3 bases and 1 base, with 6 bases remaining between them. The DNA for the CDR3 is TGTGCCAGCAGCTTCAATTGGAACACCGGGGAGCTGTTTTTT. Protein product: CASSFNWNTGELFF.

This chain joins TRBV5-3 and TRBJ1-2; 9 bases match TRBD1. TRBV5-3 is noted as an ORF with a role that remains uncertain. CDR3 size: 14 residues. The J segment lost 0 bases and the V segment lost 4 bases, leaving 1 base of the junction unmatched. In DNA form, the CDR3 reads TGTGCCAGAAGCAGGACAGGGGCTAACTATGGCTACACCTTC. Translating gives CARSRTGANYGYTF.

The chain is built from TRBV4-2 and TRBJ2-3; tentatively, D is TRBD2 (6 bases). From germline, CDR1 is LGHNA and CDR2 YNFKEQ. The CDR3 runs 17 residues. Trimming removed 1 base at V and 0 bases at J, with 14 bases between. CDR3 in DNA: TGTGCCAGCAGCCAAGCGCGGCGGGACCCTAGCACAGATACGCAGTATTTT. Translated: CASSQARRDPSTDTQYF.